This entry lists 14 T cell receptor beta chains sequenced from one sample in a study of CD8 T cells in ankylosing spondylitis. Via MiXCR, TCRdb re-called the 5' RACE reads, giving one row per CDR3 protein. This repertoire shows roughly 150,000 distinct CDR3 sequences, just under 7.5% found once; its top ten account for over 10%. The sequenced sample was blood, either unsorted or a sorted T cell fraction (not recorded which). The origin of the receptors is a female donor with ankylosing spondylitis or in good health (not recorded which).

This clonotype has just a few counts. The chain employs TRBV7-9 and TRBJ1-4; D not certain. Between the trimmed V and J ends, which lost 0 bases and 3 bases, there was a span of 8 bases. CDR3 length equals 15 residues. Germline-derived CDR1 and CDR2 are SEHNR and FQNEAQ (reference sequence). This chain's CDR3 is CASSLASGANEKLFF. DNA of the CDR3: TGTGCCAGCAGCTTAGCGTCGGGAGCTAATGAAAAACTGTTTTTT.

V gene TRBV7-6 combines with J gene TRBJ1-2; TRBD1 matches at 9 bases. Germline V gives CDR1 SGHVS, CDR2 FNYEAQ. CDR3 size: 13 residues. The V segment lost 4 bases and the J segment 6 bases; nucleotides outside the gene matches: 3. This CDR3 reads CASSSGQGHGYTF. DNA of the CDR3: TGTGCCAGCAGCTCGGGACAGGGCCATGGCTACACCTTC.

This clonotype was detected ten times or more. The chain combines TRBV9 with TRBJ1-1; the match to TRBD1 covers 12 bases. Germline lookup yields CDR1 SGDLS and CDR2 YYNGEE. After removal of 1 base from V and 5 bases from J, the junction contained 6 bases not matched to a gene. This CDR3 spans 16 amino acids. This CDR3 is CASSVSWDRGHTEAFF. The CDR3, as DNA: TGTGCCAGCAGCGTAAGTTGGGACAGGGGGCATACTGAAGCTTTCTTT.

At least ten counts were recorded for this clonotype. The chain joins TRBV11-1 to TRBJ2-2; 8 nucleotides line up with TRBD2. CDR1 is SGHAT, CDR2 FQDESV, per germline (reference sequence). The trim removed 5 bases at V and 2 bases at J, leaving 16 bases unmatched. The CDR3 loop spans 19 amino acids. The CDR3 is CASSPLPGIAGLNTGELFF. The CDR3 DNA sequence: TGTGCCAGCAGCCCCCTTCCAGGAATAGCGGGGTTAAACACCGGGGAGCTGTTTTTT. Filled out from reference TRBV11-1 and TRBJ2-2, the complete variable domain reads EAEVAQSPRYKITEKSQAVAFWCDPISGHATLYWYRQILGQGPELLVQFQDESVVDDSQLPKDRFSAERLKGVDSTLKIQPAELGDSAMYLCASSPLPGIAGLNTGELFFGEGSRLTVL.

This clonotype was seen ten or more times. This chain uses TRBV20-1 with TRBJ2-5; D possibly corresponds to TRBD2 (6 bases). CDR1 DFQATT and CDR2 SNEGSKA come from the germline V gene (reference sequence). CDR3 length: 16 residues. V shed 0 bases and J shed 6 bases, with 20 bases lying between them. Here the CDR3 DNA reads TGCAGTGCTAGAGATGATGTAGGGCTCGGGAGTCAGACCCAGTACTTC. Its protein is CSARDDVGLGSQTQYF.

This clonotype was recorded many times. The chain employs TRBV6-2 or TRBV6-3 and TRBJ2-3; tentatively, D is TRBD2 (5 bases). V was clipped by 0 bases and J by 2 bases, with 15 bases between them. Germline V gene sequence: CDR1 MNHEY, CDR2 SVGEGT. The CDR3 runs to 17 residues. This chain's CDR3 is CASSYSKYSGPTDTQYF. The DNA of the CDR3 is TGTGCCAGCAGTTACTCGAAGTACAGCGGACCCACAGATACGCAGTATTTT.

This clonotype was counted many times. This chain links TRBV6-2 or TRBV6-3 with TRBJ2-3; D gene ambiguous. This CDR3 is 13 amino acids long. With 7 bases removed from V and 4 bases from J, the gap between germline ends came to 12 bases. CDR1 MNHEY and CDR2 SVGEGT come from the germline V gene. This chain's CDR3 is CASNLGTADTQYF. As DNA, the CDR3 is TGTGCCAGCAACCTAGGCACGGCAGATACGCAGTATTTT.

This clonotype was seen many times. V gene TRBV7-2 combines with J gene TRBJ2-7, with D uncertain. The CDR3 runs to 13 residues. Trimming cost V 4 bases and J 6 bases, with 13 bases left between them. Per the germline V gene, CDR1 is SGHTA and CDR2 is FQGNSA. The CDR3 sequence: CASSYAGVIEQYF. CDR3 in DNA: TGTGCCAGCAGCTATGCTGGGGTTATCGAGCAGTACTTC.

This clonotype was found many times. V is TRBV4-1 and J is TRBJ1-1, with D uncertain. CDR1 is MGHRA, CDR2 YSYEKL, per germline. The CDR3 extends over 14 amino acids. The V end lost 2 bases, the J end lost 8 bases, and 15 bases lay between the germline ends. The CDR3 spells CASSQTAHIIEAFF. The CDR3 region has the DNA TGCGCCAGCAGCCAAACCGCACATATTATAGAAGCTTTCTTT.

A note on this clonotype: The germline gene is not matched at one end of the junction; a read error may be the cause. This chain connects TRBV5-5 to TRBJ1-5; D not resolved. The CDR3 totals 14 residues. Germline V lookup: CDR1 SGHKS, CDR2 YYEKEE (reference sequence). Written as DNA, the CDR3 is TGTGCCGGCAGCAGCGGACGTCTCAATCAGCCCCAGCATTTT. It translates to CAGSSGRLNQPQHF.

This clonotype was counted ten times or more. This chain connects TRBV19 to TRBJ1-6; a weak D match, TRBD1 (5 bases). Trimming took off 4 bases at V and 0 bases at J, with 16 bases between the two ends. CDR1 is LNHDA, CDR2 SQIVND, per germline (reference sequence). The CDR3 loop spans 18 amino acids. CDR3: CASSNRTGLSSYNSPLHF. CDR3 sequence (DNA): TGTGCCAGTAGTAACCGGACGGGACTAAGCTCCTATAATTCACCCCTCCACTTT.

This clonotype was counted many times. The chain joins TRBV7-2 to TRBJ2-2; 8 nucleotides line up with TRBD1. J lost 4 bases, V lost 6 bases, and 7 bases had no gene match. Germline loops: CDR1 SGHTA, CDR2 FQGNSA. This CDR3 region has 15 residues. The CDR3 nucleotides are TGTGCCAGCAGTCGTGACAGGGGACGCACCGGGGAGCTGTTTTTT. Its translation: CASSRDRGRTGELFF.

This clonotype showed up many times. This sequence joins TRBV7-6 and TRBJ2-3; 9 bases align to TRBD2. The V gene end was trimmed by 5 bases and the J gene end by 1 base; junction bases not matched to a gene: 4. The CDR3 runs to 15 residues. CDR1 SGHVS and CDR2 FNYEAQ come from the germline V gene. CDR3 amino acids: CASSPRTSGTDTQYF. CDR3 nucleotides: TGTGCCAGCAGCCCTCGGACTAGCGGCACAGATACGCAGTATTTT.

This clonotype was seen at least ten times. CDR3 residues: CSVVTGGYTF. The CDR3 DNA reads TGCAGCGTTGTTACGGGTGGCTACACCTTC. The chain links TRBV29-1 to TRBJ1-2; the D is unclear. CDR1 SQVTM and CDR2 ANQGSEA come from the germline V gene. The CDR3 is 10 amino acids. The V end was cut by 4 bases, the J end by 7 bases, with 7 bases between.